Listed here are 25 T cell receptor beta chains from one sample, sequenced in a study of shared clonotypes between healthy human individuals. Generated by immunoSEQ multiplex PCR, the TCRdb table keeps only in-frame clones and is missing some. The repertoire has about 690,000 clones, around 90% of them found once; the top ten carry approximately 35%. The sequenced material came from memory CD8+ T cells from PBMCs. Subset noted: CD45RO+ cells pooled with CCR7-negative TemRA cells. The receptor source for this set is a man aged 18 to 29 in good health. Some clones in this sample may be carry-over from other donors' samples.

The chain couples TRBV9 to TRBJ2-1; D may be TRBD1 (6 bases). V lost 0 bases, J lost 0 bases, and 10 bases lay in between. The CDR3 loop spans 16 amino acids. Per germline, CDR1 SGDLS and CDR2 YYNGEE. The chain's CDR3 is CASSVEGQSSYNEQFF. The CDR3 nucleotides read TGTGCCAGCAGCGTAGAGGGACAAAGCTCCTACAATGAGCAGTTCTTC.

The V call is TRBV28, the J call TRBJ2-6, with a weak D call TRBD1 (6 bases). Trimming shortened V by 2 bases and J by 0 bases, and 17 bases separated the two germline ends. The CDR3 is made up of 19 amino acids. Germline-derived CDR1 and CDR2 are MDHEN and SYDVKM. CDR3 sequence reads: CASSLKVGRGYSGANVLTF. Here the CDR3 DNA reads TGTGCCAGCAGTTTAAAGGTTGGCAGGGGTTACTCTGGGGCCAACGTCCTGACTTTC.

V and J are TRBV7-9 and TRBJ2-3; the match to TRBD2 covers 10 bases. Trimming at V came to 5 bases and at J to 4 bases, leaving 9 bases not matched to a gene. Germline V lookup: CDR1 SEHNR, CDR2 FQNEAQ (reference sequence). There are 16 residues in the CDR3. This CDR3 is CASSLQLAGLADTQYF. The DNA for the CDR3 is TGTGCCAGCAGCCTCCAACTAGCGGGATTAGCAGATACGCAGTATTTT.

The rearrangement joins TRBV5-1 to TRBJ1-2, with D tentatively TRBD1 (5 bases). The CDR3 runs to 13 residues. CDR1 and CDR2 from the germline V gene are SGHRS and YFSETQ. V lost 6 bases and J lost 4, with 13 bases in between. CDR3 sequence: CASTLGTGYGYTF. Here the CDR3 DNA reads TGCGCCAGCACGTTGGGTACAGGCTATGGCTACACCTTC.

This clone showed up just once. J is TRBJ1-1 and V is TRBV5-1; D unresolved. The CDR3 is 13 amino acids. Trimming pared 5 bases from V and 5 bases from J, leaving 13 bases between. The germline gives CDR1 SGHRS, CDR2 YFSETQ. CDR3 residues: CASSLVMGTEAFF. The CDR3 coding sequence is TGCGCCAGCAGTCTAGTTATGGGTACTGAAGCTTTCTTT.

CDR3 region: CASSSGYMNTEAFF. The DNA of the CDR3 is TGTGCCAGCAGTTCGGGGTACATGAACACTGAAGCTTTCTTT. The gene calls are TRBV6-5 and TRBJ1-1, with D unresolved. Trimming removed 4 bases from V and 0 bases from J, with 9 bases in between. The germline V gene has CDR1 MNHEY and CDR2 SVGAGI. The CDR3 consists of 14 residues.

The J gene is TRBJ2-1, the V gene TRBV4-1; D unclear. Germline loops: CDR1 MGHRA, CDR2 YSYEKL. Trimming left V 4 bases short and J 5 bases short, with 12 bases between. This CDR3 is built from 14 residues. CDR3: CASSRALRDNEQFF. CDR3 sequence (DNA): TGCGCCAGCAGCCGGGCCCTACGGGACAATGAGCAGTTCTTC.

The V gene is TRBV20-1, the J gene TRBJ2-7, with a weak D call TRBD2 (5 bases). The CDR3 contains 11 residues. The V end lost 3 bases, the J end lost 6 bases, and 9 bases lay between the germline ends. CDR1 DFQATT and CDR2 SNEGSKA come from the germline V gene (reference sequence). The CDR3 is CSASKEGEQYF. In nucleotides, the CDR3 is TGCAGTGCTAGTAAAGAGGGCGAGCAGTACTTC.

Notes on this clone: Other DNA variants within this sample encode the same CDR3. V and J are TRBV27 and TRBJ2-6, with a possible D match to TRBD2 (5 bases). Trimming removed 0 bases at V and 0 bases at J, with 6 bases between. The germline V gene has CDR1 MNHEY and CDR2 SMNVEV (reference sequence). The CDR3 covers 16 residues. The CDR3 DNA is TGTGCCAGCAGTTTATCCGCGGGCTCTGGGGCCAACGTCCTGACTTTC. Translation: CASSLSAGSGANVLTF. Looking up the rest from reference TRBV27 and TRBJ2-6 gives the full variable domain: EAQVTQNPRYLITVTGKKLTVTCSQNMNHEYMSWYRQDPGLGLRQIYYSMNVEVTDKGDVPEGYKVSRKEKRNFPLILESPSPNQTSLYFCASSLSAGSGANVLTFGAGSRLTVL.

In DNA, the CDR3 is TGTGCCAGCAGCGTCCCAAAGGGACAGGATGAAGAGACCCAGTACTTC. Amino acid sequence: CASSVPKGQDEETQYF. The chain links TRBV9 to TRBJ2-5; 8 bases are a match to TRBD1. V lost 2 bases, J lost 3 bases, and 9 bases stayed unmatched. CDR1 SGDLS and CDR2 YYNGEE come from the germline V gene. The CDR3 length is 16 residues.

J is TRBJ2-1 and V is TRBV5-1; a possible D gene is TRBD1 (5 bases). The germline gives CDR1 SGHRS, CDR2 YFSETQ. This CDR3 is 16 amino acids long. Trimming removed 4 bases from V and 6 bases from J, with 20 bases in between. CDR3: CASSPLFGRAGNEQFF. The CDR3, as DNA: TGCGCCAGCAGCCCCCTTTTTGGCAGGGCCGGCAATGAGCAGTTCTTC.

The CDR3 nucleotides read TGTGCCAGCAGTCTTAACAGGGGGTACTACAATGAGCAGTTCTTC. Protein sequence: CASSLNRGYYNEQFF. The chain carries TRBV6-5 and TRBJ2-1, with 8 bases lining up with TRBD1. Germline loops: CDR1 MNHEY, CDR2 SVGAGI. This CDR3 spans 15 amino acids. The trim removed 5 bases at V and 3 bases at J, leaving 6 bases unmatched.

This clone has only a few counts. The V call is TRBV27, the J call TRBJ2-7; 7 bases are a match to TRBD2. The CDR3 sequence is 15 residues long. V lost 6 bases to trimming and J lost 5 bases; unmatched junction nucleotides: 13. The germline V gene encodes CDR1 MNHEY and CDR2 SMNVEV (reference sequence). CDR3 loop: CASSPGWEGSDEQYF. In nucleotides, the CDR3 is TGTGCCAGCAGCCCCGGCTGGGAGGGGAGCGACGAGCAGTACTTC.

This rearrangement joins TRBV6-1 to TRBJ1-5; no firm D call. From germline, CDR1 is MNHNS and CDR2 SASEGT. The V gene lost 1 base and the J gene lost 4 bases, with 2 bases spanning the gap. The CDR3 spans 12 residues. The DNA for the CDR3 is TGTGCCAGCAGTGAAGTTAATCAGCCCCAGCATTTT. This codes for CASSEVNQPQHF.

This rearrangement joins TRBV5-4 to TRBJ1-2, with a weak D call TRBD1 (6 bases). Per the germline V gene, CDR1 is SGHNT and CDR2 is YYREEE (reference sequence). The CDR3 totals 14 residues. Trimming pared 2 bases from V and 2 bases from J, leaving 10 bases between. The CDR3 nucleotides read TGTGCCAGCAGCTTAACAGGGTTGAACTATGGCTACACCTTC. Translation gives CASSLTGLNYGYTF.

The sample holds one count of this clone. The V gene is TRBV13, the J gene TRBJ2-1, with no clear D. V was pared by 4 bases and J by 2 bases, with 3 bases between. The CDR3 covers 12 residues. Germline CDR1 PRHDT, CDR2 FYEKMQ (reference sequence). CDR3 loop: CASSSTYNEQFF. The CDR3 nucleotides are TGTGCCAGCAGCTCTACCTACAATGAGCAGTTCTTC. The complete variable domain, with remaining parts taken from reference TRBV13 and TRBJ2-1, reads AAGVIQSPRHLIKEKRETATLKCYPIPRHDTVYWYQQGPGQDPQFLISFYEKMQSDKGSIPDRFSAQQFSDYHSELNMSSLELGDSALYFCASSSTYNEQFFGPGTRLTVL.

V and J are TRBV6-5 and TRBJ1-4; 9 bases map to TRBD1. Losses at the gene ends were 2 bases for V and 8 bases for J; bases not matched to a gene: 3. Germline V gene data show CDR1 as MNHEY and CDR2 as SVGAGI. This CDR3 comprises 14 residues. The CDR3 region is CASSYTGQGEKLFF. The CDR3 nucleotides read TGTGCCAGCAGTTACACCGGACAGGGGGAAAAACTGTTTTTT.

The sample holds a few counts of this clone. The chain is built from TRBV29-1 and TRBJ1-1; D uncertain. Per germline, CDR1 SQVTM and CDR2 ANQGSEA. Trimming pared 5 bases from V and 4 bases from J, leaving 5 bases between. This CDR3 has 10 residues. This chain's CDR3 is CSVRITEAFF. The CDR3 bases are TGCAGCGTTCGGATCACTGAAGCTTTCTTT. The entire variable domain, with the rest obtained from reference TRBV29-1 and TRBJ1-1, is as follows: SAVISQKPSRDICQRGTSLTIQCQVDSQVTMMFWYRQQPGQSLTLIATANQGSEATYESGFVIDKFPISRPNLTFSTLTVSNMSPEDSSIYLCSVRITEAFFGQGTRLTVV.

This rearrangement joins TRBV6-5 to TRBJ2-3; D may match TRBD1 or TRBD2 (5 bases each). Germline CDR1 and CDR2: MNHEY and SVGAGI. V was cut by 6 bases and J by 2 bases, with 15 bases left in between. This CDR3 comprises 15 residues. For the CDR3, the DNA is TGTGCCAGCAGCCCGGGGCTAGGGGTCACAGATACGCAGTATTTT. Protein: CASSPGLGVTDTQYF.

The V gene is TRBV9, the J gene TRBJ1-2; the match to TRBD1 covers 8 bases. CDR3 length: 15 amino acids. Germline values: CDR1 SGDLS, CDR2 YYNGEE. V dropped 4 bases and J dropped 3; count of bases not matched to a gene: 8. The CDR3 here is CASSPWTGPDYGYTF. CDR3 coding DNA: TGTGCCAGCAGCCCGTGGACAGGGCCGGACTATGGCTACACCTTC.

Worth noting for this clone: A far larger clone is only one base removed, so a read error is likely. V and J are TRBV5-4 and TRBJ2-1; possibly TRBD1 or TRBD2 for D (6 bases each). Trimming cost V 10 bases and J 6 bases, with 20 bases left between them. This CDR3 comprises 14 residues. Germline lookup yields CDR1 SGHNT and CDR2 YYREEE (reference sequence). The CDR3 is CAWRGEPAGNEQFF. The CDR3 DNA is TGTGCCTGGAGGGGGGAGCCAGCTGGCAATGAGCAGTTCTTC.

This chain uses TRBV11-2 with TRBJ2-7; weak D call: TRBD1 (7 bases). V lost 7 bases to trimming and J lost 3 bases, with 22 bases between them. CDR3 length equals 16 residues. Germline V gene lookup returns CDR1 SGHAT and CDR2 FQNNGV. CDR3 sequence reads: CASTEGAGTTFYEQYF. As DNA, the CDR3 is TGTGCCAGCACCGAGGGGGCGGGGACAACCTTCTACGAGCAGTACTTC.

The chain joins TRBV28 to TRBJ1-2; D is undetermined. The CDR3 sequence is 14 residues long. The ends were cut back, 6 bases at V and 2 bases at J, with 13 bases in the middle. Germline CDR1 reads MDHEN; CDR2 reads SYDVKM. CDR3 in DNA: TGTGCCAGCAGGGCCGCCCCCCTAAACTATGGCTACACCTTC. It yields the protein CASRAAPLNYGYTF.

This chain uses TRBV12-5 with TRBJ1-2; 8 bases fit TRBD1. V was clipped by 6 bases and J by 5 bases; unmatched bases: 11. Germline CDR1 reads LGHNT; CDR2 reads FRNRAP. The CDR3 has 15 amino acids. CDR3 sequence (DNA): TGTGCTAGTGGAACTACCACAGGGGGAACGTATGGCTACACCTTC. Protein: CASGTTTGGTYGYTF.

This chain joins TRBV13 and TRBJ2-7; D unclear. Trimming stripped 0 bases from V and 5 bases from J, with 8 bases between. The CDR3 sequence is 13 residues long. In germline, CDR1 is PRHDT, CDR2 FYEKMQ (reference sequence). In DNA, the CDR3 is TGTGCCAGCAGCTTAGGCCCCTCGGACGAGCAGTACTTC. Translating gives CASSLGPSDEQYF.